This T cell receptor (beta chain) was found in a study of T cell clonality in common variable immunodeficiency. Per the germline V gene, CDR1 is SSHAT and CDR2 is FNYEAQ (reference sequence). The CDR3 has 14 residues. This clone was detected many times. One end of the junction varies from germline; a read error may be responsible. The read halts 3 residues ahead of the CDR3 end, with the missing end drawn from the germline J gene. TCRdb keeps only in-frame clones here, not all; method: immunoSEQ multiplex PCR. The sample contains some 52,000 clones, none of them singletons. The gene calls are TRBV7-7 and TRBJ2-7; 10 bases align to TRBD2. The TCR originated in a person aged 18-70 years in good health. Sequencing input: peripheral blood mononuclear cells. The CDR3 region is CASSPGTSDYEQYF. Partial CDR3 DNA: TGTGCTAGCAGCCCCGGGACTAGCGACTACGAG.